The rows below give T cell receptor beta chains drawn from one sample of a study of control samples from healthy donors and cancer patients. Sequencing used immunoSEQ multiplex PCR; TCRdb keeps in-frame clones, though not all of them. This table has roughly 45,000 clones, approximately 86% appearing once. The specimen was PBMCs. The source of these receptors is a woman in her forties or fifties with lung cancer. Both conserved end residues are part of each CDR3. D genes are given only for firm matches. A clone size is listed for some rows: how often the clone was seen (once, few, many), or a class if it is expanded.

15	TRBD1	once	TRBV6-1	TRBJ2-1	TGTGCCAGCAGTTCAAACCCCGACAGGGAAAATGAGCAGTTCTTC	CASSSNPDRENEQFF
11	.	.	TRBV19	TRBJ2-5	TGTGCCAGTAGTATAGCTGGGGCCCAGTACTTC	CASSIAGAQYF
18	.	.	TRBV5-6	TRBJ1-1	TGTGCCAGCAGCTTGAAAAGGGGGACGACCTTTATGAACACTGAAGCTTTCTTT	CASSLKRGTTFMNTEAFF
17	TRBD1	.	TRBV5-1	TRBJ1-1	TGCGCCAGCAGCTTGGAACCGGGACAGGGGCGCGAGACTGAAGCTTTCTTT	CASSLEPGQGRETEAFF
17	TRBD1	few	TRBV7-2	TRBJ1-5	TGTGCCAGCAGCAAGGGACAGGGACTGAGGAGCAATCAGCCCCAGCATTTT	CASSKGQGLRSNQPQHF
11	.	.	TRBV6-5	TRBJ1-2	TGTGCCAGCACCTCCGGGGACCGCTACACCTTC	CASTSGDRYTF
14	.	few	TRBV27	TRBJ1-1	TGTGCCAGCAGTTTGCAACAGAGGAACACTGAAGCTTTCTTT	CASSLQQRNTEAFF
12	.	few	TRBV6-1	TRBJ1-1	TGTGCCAGCAGTGAAAGGCGCACTGAAGCTTTCTTT	CASSERRTEAFF
14	.	.	TRBV18	TRBJ2-5	TGTGCCAGCTCACCACCGGCAGGCCAAGAGACCCAGTACTTC	CASSPPAGQETQYF
12	.	.	TRBV9	TRBJ2-7	TGTGCCAGCGGACGGGACAAGTACGAGCAGTACTTC	CASGRDKYEQYF
13	.	once	TRBV18	TRBJ1-1	TGTGCCAGCTCCCTGGACCTAGGGACTGAAGCTTTCTTT	CASSLDLGTEAFF
17	TRBD1	.	TRBV7-7	TRBJ2-1	TGTGCCAGCAGCTTAAGTGGTACGAGGGGGCCCATAGATGAGCAGTTCTTC	CASSLSGTRGPIDEQFF
14	.	.	TRBV9	TRBJ1-2	TGTGCCAGCAGCGTAGTCGAGGGCCCGGGTGGCTACACCTTC	CASSVVEGPGGYTF
12	.	.	TRBV7-3	TRBJ2-1	TGTGCCAGCAGTCGATCGGGAGGGGGCAAGTTCTTC	CASSRSGGGKFF
16	TRBD1	.	TRBV29-1	TRBJ1-1	TGCAGCGACCGGGCGGGACAGGGGTCCGTGGGGACTGAAGCTTTCTTT	CSDRAGQGSVGTEAFF
14	.	.	TRBV18	TRBJ1-2	TGTGCCAGCTCACCTCGGACAGATAACTATGGCTACACCTTC	CASSPRTDNYGYTF